The 13 T cell receptor beta chains in this list originate from one sample, sequenced in a study of OX40 agonist ivuxolimab in advanced cancers. Data came from immunoSEQ multiplex PCR; TCRdb stores just in-frame clones and leaves some out. The sample yields more than 90,000 clones, around 83% seen once. The sequencing used CD4+ or CD8+ T cells sorted from blood, collected in a trial of the OX40 agonist ivuxolimab. Every receptor here comes from an adult with an advanced solid tumor such as melanoma, head and neck, liver or kidney cancer.

The chain combines TRBV7-9 with TRBJ1-3, with D uncertain. The V end was cut by 2 bases, the J end by 10 bases, with 12 bases between. The CDR3 runs 13 residues. In germline, CDR1 is SEHNR, CDR2 FQNEAQ (reference sequence). The DNA of the CDR3 is TGTGCCAGCAGCTTAATGGTTTCGACTACCATATATTTT. It is translated as CASSLMVSTTIYF.

V usage is TRBV9 and J usage is TRBJ1-1; no definite D call. Germline CDR1 SGDLS, CDR2 YYNGEE. V shed 0 bases and J shed 2 bases, with 8 bases lying between them. CDR3 size: 14 residues. The CDR3 DNA reads as TGTGCCAGCAGCGTAGTCAAAGGAAACACTGAAGCTTTCTTT. It is translated as CASSVVKGNTEAFF.

The chain combines TRBV30 with TRBJ1-5; 7 bases map to TRBD1. With 5 bases clipped from V and 2 bases from J, the junction kept 3 bases outside the gene matches. The CDR3 runs 13 residues. Germline CDR1 is GTSNPN and CDR2 is SVGIG (reference sequence). The CDR3 reads CAWSTGGNQPQHF. DNA of the CDR3: TGTGCCTGGTCTACAGGGGGCAATCAGCCCCAGCATTTT.

The chain joins TRBV5-1 to TRBJ2-7; D uncertain. The V end was cut by 0 bases, the J end by 6 bases, with 16 bases between. The CDR3 has 15 amino acids. Germline CDR1 reads SGHRS; CDR2 reads YFSETQ. CDR3 region: CASSLGGSSGVEQYF. As DNA, the CDR3 is TGCGCCAGCAGCTTGGGAGGTTCTAGTGGGGTCGAGCAGTACTTC. Full variable domain (remainder filled in from reference TRBV5-1 and TRBJ2-7): KAGVTQTPRYLIKTRGQQVTLSCSPISGHRSVSWYQQTPGQGLQFLFEYFSETQRNKGNFPGRFSGRQFSNSRSEMNVSTLELGDSALYLCASSLGGSSGVEQYFGPGTRLTVT.

The V gene is TRBV12-5, the J gene TRBJ2-3; D remains unclear. The CDR3 runs 13 residues. Trimming stripped 7 bases from V and 3 bases from J, with 11 bases between. Germline V gives CDR1 LGHNT, CDR2 FRNRAP. CDR3 nucleotides: TGTGCTAGTGCCCCGAGACGGACAGATACGCAGTATTTT. Translated, it gives CASAPRRTDTQYF.

The chain combines TRBV19 with TRBJ1-4; D ambiguous. V lost 6 bases to trimming and J lost 6 bases, with 11 bases between them. CDR1 and CDR2 (germline): LNHDA, SQIVND (reference sequence). The CDR3 totals 13 residues. CDR3 DNA: TGTGCCAGTAGGGGTCCTCCCGATGAAAAACTGTTTTTT. Translation: CASRGPPDEKLFF.

This clone occurred once. The chain recombines TRBV7-8 with TRBJ1-1; D not resolved. The CDR3 consists of 15 residues. V lost 1 base and J 1 base, leaving 10 bases between the germline ends. Germline lookup yields CDR1 SGHVS and CDR2 FQNEAQ. CDR3 sequence: CASSLEGSSNTEAFF. DNA for the CDR3: TGTGCCAGCAGCTTAGAAGGCAGCTCGAACACTGAAGCTTTCTTT.

CDR3 loop: CASSIAAGTYEQYF. The CDR3 nucleotides read TGTGCCAGTAGTATAGCGGCGGGCACCTACGAGCAGTACTTC. The chain combines TRBV19 with TRBJ2-7, with D possibly TRBD2 on 5 matching bases. The CDR3 extends over 14 amino acids. Per germline, CDR1 LNHDA and CDR2 SQIVND (reference sequence). Trimming stripped 1 base from V and 2 bases from J, with 9 bases between.

The rearrangement links TRBV4-3 to TRBJ2-2, with unresolved D. Trimming shortened V by 0 bases and J by 4 bases, and 15 bases separated the two germline ends. Per germline, CDR1 LGHNA and CDR2 YSLEER. This CDR3 has 17 amino acids. The DNA for the CDR3 is TGCGCCAGCAGCCAAGATCGGGCCACCGTAAGCACCGGGGAGCTGTTTTTT. Its protein is CASSQDRATVSTGELFF.

V usage is TRBV6-1 and J usage is TRBJ2-3; D is unclear. Germline loops: CDR1 MNHNS, CDR2 SASEGT. CDR3 length: 13 amino acids. The V end lost 4 bases, the J end lost 3 bases, and 8 bases lay between the germline ends. The CDR3 is CASSVRATDTQYF. CDR3 nucleotide sequence: TGTGCCAGCAGTGTCCGGGCTACAGATACGCAGTATTTT.

The rearrangement joins TRBV10-2 to TRBJ2-2; 9 bases match TRBD2. Germline V gene sequence: CDR1 WSHSY, CDR2 SAAADI. CDR3 length equals 16 residues. V lost 6 bases and J lost 0; bases outside the gene matches: 5. The CDR3 nucleotides are TGCGCCAGCAGCAGCGGGAGGCGGTCGAACACCGGGGAGCTGTTTTTT. It is translated as CASSSGRRSNTGELFF.

The rearrangement joins TRBV10-3 to TRBJ1-4; D remains ambiguous. Looked up from germline, CDR1 is ENHRY and CDR2 is SYGVKD. The CDR3 runs to 12 residues. Trimming pared 4 bases from V and 7 bases from J, leaving 7 bases between. The CDR3 DNA follows: TGTGCCATCAGTGTAGTGGGTGAAAAACTGTTTTTT. Encoded protein: CAISVVGEKLFF.

The table lists this clone with a count of one. This chain joins TRBV28 and TRBJ2-7; D might be TRBD2 (6 bases). CDR1 MDHEN and CDR2 SYDVKM come from the germline V gene. The ends were cut back, 8 bases at V and 5 bases at J, with 16 bases in the middle. The CDR3 contains 13 residues. The CDR3 DNA reads as TGTGCCAGCGGACGGGCGGGGAAACACGAGCAGTACTTC. Its translation is CASGRAGKHEQYF. Drawing the rest from reference TRBV28 and TRBJ2-7, the complete variable domain is DVKVTQSSRYLVKRTGEKVFLECVQDMDHENMFWYRQDPGLGLRLIYFSYDVKMKEKGDIPEGYSVSREKKERFSLILESASTNQTSMYLCASGRAGKHEQYFGPGTRLTVT.